These 14 T cell receptor beta chains were all obtained from the same sample, sequenced in a study of blood T cell repertoires in COVID-19. The method was immunoSEQ multiplex PCR; TCRdb's version includes in-frame clones alone and lacks a portion of them. This table holds around 63,000 clones, about 89% found once. The sequenced material came from peripheral blood. Receptor source: a man in his 60s with acute or convalescent COVID-19.

The chain couples TRBV4-2 to TRBJ2-1; a weak D match, TRBD1 (6 bases). The CDR3 sequence is 14 residues long. CDR1 LGHNA and CDR2 YNFKEQ come from the germline V gene. V lost 1 base and J 7 bases, leaving 11 bases between the germline ends. The CDR3 DNA sequence: TGTGCCAGCAGCCAAGTGGACAGACAAAATGAGCAGTTCTTC. Its protein is CASSQVDRQNEQFF.

The CDR3, as DNA: TGTGCCAGTAGTAACTCCGACGCCAGGTTAAGAAACTATGGCTACACCTTC. This encodes CASSNSDARLRNYGYTF. The V and J genes are TRBV19 and TRBJ1-2; D ambiguous. The germline V gene encodes CDR1 LNHDA and CDR2 SQIVND (reference sequence). Trimming removed 4 bases from V and 2 bases from J, with 20 bases in between. The CDR3 length is 17 residues.

This clone occurred a few times. V gene TRBV5-6 combines with J gene TRBJ2-1; 7 bases are shared with TRBD1. CDR1 is SGHDT, CDR2 YYEEEE, per germline. J was trimmed by 4 bases and V by 2 bases; bases with no gene match: 6. The CDR3 extends over 15 amino acids. The CDR3: CASSFWTGVYNEQFF. The DNA for the CDR3 is TGTGCCAGCAGCTTTTGGACAGGCGTATACAATGAGCAGTTCTTC.

In DNA form, the CDR3 reads TGTGCCAGTAGTTCAACCGGGGACAGCACTGAAGCTTTCTTT. It translates to CASSSTGDSTEAFF. The rearrangement joins TRBV19 to TRBJ1-1; 7 positions match TRBD1. From germline, CDR1 is LNHDA and CDR2 SQIVND (reference sequence). V gave up 5 bases and J gave up 4 bases; unmatched junction bases: 7. This CDR3 has 14 amino acids.

The chain combines TRBV9 with TRBJ1-1; a weak D match, TRBD1 (6 bases). The CDR3 is 15 residues long. Per germline, CDR1 SGDLS and CDR2 YYNGEE. Trimming shortened V by 4 bases and J by 0 bases, and 13 bases separated the two germline ends. The CDR3 protein is CASSPPGTLNTEAFF. DNA of the CDR3: TGTGCCAGCAGCCCCCCCGGGACATTGAACACTGAAGCTTTCTTT.

The chain has TRBV6-1 and TRBJ1-4, with 7 bases lining up with TRBD1. This CDR3 is 15 amino acids long. The germline V gene has CDR1 MNHNS and CDR2 SASEGT. With 2 bases clipped from V and 7 bases from J, the junction kept 7 bases outside the gene matches. The chain's CDR3 is CASSEIGQVGEKLFF. The CDR3 nucleotides read TGTGCCAGCAGTGAAATTGGACAGGTCGGTGAAAAACTGTTTTTT.

The rearrangement uses TRBV19 and TRBJ2-3; D is perhaps TRBD1 (5 bases). The germline V and J ends were trimmed by 1 base and 4 bases, with 6 bases remaining between them. The CDR3 is made up of 13 amino acids. Germline CDR1 reads LNHDA; CDR2 reads SQIVND (reference sequence). CDR3 nucleotides: TGTGCCAGTAGTATAGGCAGGGCAGATACGCAGTATTTT. It translates to CASSIGRADTQYF.

The chain joins TRBV7-8 to TRBJ1-2, with 7 bases matching TRBD1. The CDR3 is 14 residues long. Germline lookup yields CDR1 SGHVS and CDR2 FQNEAQ. Trimming removed 3 bases from V and 3 bases from J; junction bases left unmatched: 4. The CDR3 nucleotides read TGTGCCAGCAGCTTCTCAGGGGGAGACTATGGCTACACCTTC. Protein: CASSFSGGDYGYTF.

The chain has TRBV18 and TRBJ2-7; 9 nucleotides line up with TRBD2. Germline CDR1 and CDR2: KGHSH and LQKENI. Trimming removed 6 bases from V and 0 bases from J; junction bases left unmatched: 6. CDR3 size: 15 residues. CDR3 nucleotide sequence: TGTGCCAGCTCGAGAGCGGGGGGCCCCTCCTACGAGCAGTACTTC. As protein: CASSRAGGPSYEQYF.

The chain joins TRBV5-1 to TRBJ1-2, with a possible D match to TRBD1 (5 bases). V was shortened by 4 bases and J by 0 bases, with 13 bases between the two germline ends. CDR3 length equals 15 residues. CDR1 is SGHRS, CDR2 YFSETQ, per germline. In DNA, the CDR3 is TGCGCCAGCAGCCCCCCGGGGGGGTCTAACTATGGCTACACCTTC. Amino acids: CASSPPGGSNYGYTF. The full variable domain, rest sourced from reference TRBV5-1 and TRBJ1-2, is KAGVTQTPRYLIKTRGQQVTLSCSPISGHRSVSWYQQTPGQGLQFLFEYFSETQRNKGNFPGRFSGRQFSNSRSEMNVSTLELGDSALYLCASSPPGGSNYGYTFGSGTRLTVV.

V is TRBV11-2 and J is TRBJ2-5; TRBD2 agrees at 7 bases. The V gene's germline CDR1 is SGHAT and CDR2 FQNNGV. The CDR3 spans 18 residues. Trimming cost V 0 bases and J 4 bases; bases outside gene matches: 14. CDR3 coding DNA: TGTGCCAGCAGCTTAGATCAGGGCGGGGGAGCACCCCGAGAGACCCAGTACTTC. This codes for CASSLDQGGGAPRETQYF.

This clone was recorded only once. The rearrangement joins TRBV5-4 to TRBJ1-1, with D possibly being TRBD1 (6 bases). This CDR3 is built from 13 residues. Germline CDR1 and CDR2: SGHNT and YYREEE (reference sequence). Trimming stripped 4 bases from V and 4 bases from J, with 11 bases between. Here the CDR3 DNA reads TGTGCCAGCAGCCGAGGGGGGGCCACTGAAGCTTTCTTT. Translating it yields CASSRGGATEAFF.

The V call is TRBV6-2 or TRBV6-3, the J call TRBJ1-1, with D possibly matching TRBD1 (6 bases). This CDR3 is built from 16 residues. From germline, CDR1 is MNHEY and CDR2 SVGEGT. Trimming pared 2 bases from V and 10 bases from J, leaving 23 bases between. CDR3 sequence: CASSYPTLTGTVGAFF. Written as DNA, the CDR3 is TGTGCCAGCAGTTACCCCACTCTCACAGGGACGGTGGGAGCTTTCTTT.

The V gene is TRBV5-4, the J gene TRBJ1-6; weak D call: TRBD1 (6 bases). CDR1 is SGHNT, CDR2 YYREEE, per germline (reference sequence). The length of the CDR3 is 17 residues. The V end lost 1 base, the J end lost 7 bases, and 18 bases lay between the germline ends. The CDR3 protein is CASSLLLVGTTNSPLHF. The CDR3 coding sequence is TGTGCCAGCAGCTTGCTTTTAGTCGGGACAACAAATTCACCCCTCCACTTT.